The next 2 T cell receptor beta chains were all read from a single sample in a study of blood T cell repertoires in COVID-19. Assay: immunoSEQ multiplex PCR; the TCRdb copy retains only in-frame clones and omits some. Among tens of thousands of clones listed, 80% to 95% were seen once. Sequenced material: peripheral blood. The receptors stem from a man aged 50 to 59 with active COVID-19.

The J gene is TRBJ2-1, the V gene TRBV28, with D unclear. V lost 3 bases and J lost 4, with 10 bases in between. The CDR3 length is 14 residues. The germline V gene encodes CDR1 MDHEN and CDR2 SYDVKM. The CDR3 here is CASSLQAAYNEQFF. The CDR3 nucleotides are TGTGCCAGCAGTTTGCAGGCAGCATACAATGAGCAGTTCTTC.

J is TRBJ2-3 and V is TRBV7-3; TRBD1 agrees at 7 bases. J lost 2 bases, V lost 8 bases, and 7 bases had no gene match. This CDR3 has 14 residues. Germline V gene sequence: CDR1 SGHTA, CDR2 FQGTGA. The CDR3 reads CASSPGQPTDTQYF. In DNA, the CDR3 is TGTGCCAGCTCCCCGGGACAGCCCACAGATACGCAGTATTTT.